This T cell receptor beta chain stems from a study of blood T cell repertoires in COVID-19. TCRdb's table, derived via immunoSEQ multiplex PCR, lists solely in-frame clones and lacks some. The sample has hundreds of thousands of clones; 75% to 90% are singletons. Germline lookup yields CDR1 KGHDR and CDR2 SFDVKD. The CDR3 loop spans 16 amino acids. V trimming: 4 bases; J trimming: 3 bases; junction bases outside the gene matches: 8. This receptor was obtained from a young woman with acute COVID-19. The V and J genes are TRBV24-1 and TRBJ1-5, with 7 nucleotides matching TRBD1. Sequencing was performed on PBMCs or T cells enriched from blood (not recorded which). The CDR3 reads CATSDKMGQYNQPQHF. The CDR3 DNA reads as TGTGCCACCAGTGACAAGATGGGACAGTACAATCAGCCCCAGCATTTT.